A single sample is the source of the 24 T cell receptor beta chains below, sequenced in a study of blood T cell repertoires in COVID-19. Only in-frame clones appear in the TCRdb table, and some are missing; sequencing was by immunoSEQ multiplex PCR. The table includes 120,000 to 150,000 clones, 65% to 85% detected once. The sample was peripheral blood. The receptors were gathered from a woman in her fifties or sixties with acute or convalescent COVID-19.

This chain links TRBV2 with TRBJ1-5, with a tentative D call TRBD1 (6 bases). The CDR3 runs 15 residues. CDR1 is SNHLY, CDR2 FYNNEI, per germline. Trimming stripped 4 bases from V and 4 bases from J, with 14 bases between. CDR3 protein: CASSGGQLLNQPQHF. The CDR3, as DNA: TGTGCCAGCAGTGGAGGACAGCTCTTAAATCAGCCCCAGCATTTT.

The rearrangement uses TRBV2 and TRBJ1-6, with D unclear. The germline V and J ends were trimmed by 6 bases and 11 bases, with 8 bases remaining between them. This CDR3 is built from 11 residues. CDR1 and CDR2 from the germline V gene are SNHLY and FYNNEI. The CDR3 sequence: CASSQTTPLHF. CDR3 nucleotide sequence: TGTGCCAGCAGCCAAACAACACCCCTCCACTTT.

Only one count was recorded for this clone. For the CDR3, the DNA is TGCAGTGCGATCACTAGTTATGAGCAGTTCTTC. This sequence encodes CSAITSYEQFF. This chain uses TRBV20-1 with TRBJ2-1; possibly TRBD2 for D (5 bases). In germline, CDR1 is DFQATT, CDR2 SNEGSKA (reference sequence). The CDR3 consists of 11 residues. With 6 bases removed from V and 8 bases from J, the gap between germline ends came to 11 bases.

A few counts support this clone. This chain connects TRBV19 to TRBJ1-3, with D possibly TRBD1 on 6 matching bases. Germline lookup yields CDR1 LNHDA and CDR2 SQIVND (reference sequence). The CDR3 consists of 15 residues. V was trimmed by 3 bases and J by 0 bases, leaving 9 bases between them. As DNA, the CDR3 is TGTGCCAGTAGTATGGGGGCCCTCTCTGGAAACACCATATATTTT. Protein: CASSMGALSGNTIYF.

V is TRBV3-1 (or the pseudogene TRBV3-2) and J is TRBJ2-5, with 10 nucleotides matching TRBD2. After removal of 1 base from V and 1 base from J, the junction contained 3 bases not matched to a gene. This CDR3 comprises 16 residues. Per the germline V gene, CDR1 is LGHDT and CDR2 is YNNKEL (reference sequence). The CDR3 protein is CASSQGLAGAQETQYF. In DNA form, the CDR3 reads TGTGCCAGCAGCCAAGGCCTAGCGGGGGCCCAAGAGACCCAGTACTTC.

The chain combines TRBV5-1 with TRBJ1-1, with 8 nucleotides matching TRBD1. J gave up 5 bases and V 0 bases, and 3 bases lay outside the gene matches. Germline CDR1 and CDR2: SGHRS and YFSETQ. CDR3 length equals 14 residues. CDR3 sequence (DNA): TGCGCCAGCAGCTTGGCCACAGGGGGGACTGAAGCTTTCTTT. It translates to CASSLATGGTEAFF.

This clone was detected only once. The chain combines TRBV12-3 or TRBV12-4 with TRBJ1-2; possible D gene TRBD1, 5 bases. This CDR3 has 13 amino acids. V lost 3 bases, J lost 5 bases, and 10 bases lay in between. The CDR3: CASSLAGIYGYTF. The CDR3 nucleotides read TGTGCCAGCAGTTTGGCAGGGATTTATGGCTACACCTTC.

This clone was seen only a few times. The rearrangement links TRBV30 to TRBJ2-7; TRBD1 matches 8 bases. The CDR3 is made up of 14 amino acids. Per the germline V gene, CDR1 is GTSNPN and CDR2 is SVGIG (reference sequence). V shed 0 bases and J 8 bases; nucleotides not matched to a gene: 9. CDR3: CAWSVGTGLSKQYF. In DNA form, the CDR3 reads TGTGCCTGGAGTGTAGGGACAGGACTTTCAAAGCAGTACTTC.

The CDR3 DNA sequence: TGTGCCAGCAATGTCCAGGGTCCCGGTGAAGCTTTCTTT. Its protein is CASNVQGPGEAFF. The V and J genes are TRBV12-3 or TRBV12-4 and TRBJ1-1; TRBD1 is a possible D gene (5 bases). Deletions cut 7 bases from V and 7 bases from J, with 16 bases between. The CDR3 length is 13 residues.

The V and J genes are TRBV27 and TRBJ1-3, with D possibly matching TRBD1 (6 bases). Trimming removed 5 bases from V and 6 bases from J, with 20 bases in between. The CDR3 consists of 16 residues. Per the germline V gene, CDR1 is MNHEY and CDR2 is SMNVEV (reference sequence). CDR3 nucleotides: TGTGCCAGCAGTCCACAGGGTTTTCGACTTTTAAACACCATATATTTT. As protein: CASSPQGFRLLNTIYF.

This clone was counted only a few times. Within the sample, other DNA sequences also encode this same CDR3. The chain combines TRBV5-1 with TRBJ1-2; D unresolved. The CDR3 is 13 residues long. Trimming removed 4 bases at V and 5 bases at J, with 12 bases between. The germline CDR1 and CDR2 sequences are SGHRS and YFSETQ. For the CDR3, the DNA is TGCGCCAGCAGCCCCGGGGAGGAATATGGCTACACCTTC. Translation: CASSPGEEYGYTF.

V is TRBV9 and J is TRBJ1-4, with D maybe TRBD1 (5 bases). Trimming took 4 bases from V and 5 from J, leaving 12 bases between them. The CDR3 is 14 amino acids. The germline V gene encodes CDR1 SGDLS and CDR2 YYNGEE. CDR3 region: CASSTGPMNEKLFF. CDR3 sequence (DNA): TGTGCCAGCAGCACAGGACCGATGAATGAAAAACTGTTTTTT. Variable domain in full (rest from reference TRBV9 and TRBJ1-4): DSGVTQTPKHLITATGQRVTLRCSPRSGDLSVYWYQQSLDQGLQFLIQYYNGEERAKGNILERFSAQQFPDLHSELNLSSLELGDSALYFCASSTGPMNEKLFFGSGTQLSVL.

This chain links TRBV6-5 with TRBJ1-5; D is unclear. This CDR3 spans 13 amino acids. The V gene's germline CDR1 is MNHEY and CDR2 SVGAGI. V was cut by 6 bases and J by 5 bases, with 11 bases left in between. CDR3 region: CASRAGWDQPQHF. Written as DNA, the CDR3 is TGTGCCAGCAGAGCGGGGTGGGATCAGCCCCAGCATTTT.

V usage is TRBV6-2 or TRBV6-3 and J usage is TRBJ2-3; 13 bases agree with TRBD2. The CDR3 extends over 15 amino acids. With V trimmed by 6 bases and J by 4 bases, 4 bases remained unmatched. CDR1 and CDR2 (germline): MNHEY, SVGEGT. The CDR3 loop is CASSSLAGGPDTQYF. Here the CDR3 DNA reads TGTGCCAGCAGCTCACTAGCGGGGGGGCCAGATACGCAGTATTTT.

The chain is built from TRBV5-1 and TRBJ1-1, with 9 bases matching TRBD1. Germline V gene sequence: CDR1 SGHRS, CDR2 YFSETQ. J was trimmed by 4 bases and V by 9 bases; bases with no gene match: 7. CDR3 size: 13 residues. CDR3 DNA: TGCGCCACCACTAGACAGGGGGGCACTGAAGCTTTCTTT. It specifies CATTRQGGTEAFF. The whole variable domain, remainder taken from reference TRBV5-1 and TRBJ1-1, is KAGVTQTPRYLIKTRGQQVTLSCSPISGHRSVSWYQQTPGQGLQFLFEYFSETQRNKGNFPGRFSGRQFSNSRSEMNVSTLELGDSALYLCATTRQGGTEAFFGQGTRLTVV.

V gene TRBV7-2 combines with J gene TRBJ2-7; D ambiguous. This CDR3 comprises 16 residues. V was clipped by 1 base and J by 2 bases, with 15 bases between them. Germline V lookup: CDR1 SGHTA, CDR2 FQGNSA. The CDR3 DNA follows: TGTGCCAGCAGCTTAGATCGTGGCGGCCGGACCTACGAGCAGTACTTC. Protein sequence: CASSLDRGGRTYEQYF.

This sequence joins TRBV6-5 and TRBJ2-7; D is possibly TRBD2 (6 bases). CDR1 MNHEY and CDR2 SVGAGI come from the germline V gene. The V end lost 0 bases, the J end lost 2 bases, and 8 bases lay between the germline ends. The CDR3 is 14 residues long. The CDR3 DNA follows: TGTGCCAGCAGTTACTCGACTAGGACCTACGAGCAGTACTTC. Protein product: CASSYSTRTYEQYF.

The CDR3 DNA is TGTGCCAGCAGCTTTTTGGTACAGGCTAACTATGGCTACACCTTC. Translating it yields CASSFLVQANYGYTF. The V gene is TRBV5-5, the J gene TRBJ1-2; possible D gene TRBD1, 5 bases. This CDR3 has 15 amino acids. Germline lookup yields CDR1 SGHKS and CDR2 YYEKEE (reference sequence). The V end was cut by 2 bases, the J end by 0 bases, with 11 bases between.

This rearrangement joins TRBV5-1 to TRBJ1-5, with a possible D match to TRBD1 (5 bases). Trimming pared 1 base from V and 2 bases from J, leaving 10 bases between. CDR1 is SGHRS, CDR2 YFSETQ, per germline. CDR3 length equals 15 residues. The CDR3 DNA sequence: TGCGCCAGCAGCTTGCCGGGGGGGGGCAATCAGCCCCAGCATTTT. Encoded protein: CASSLPGGGNQPQHF.

This sequence joins TRBV4-3 and TRBJ1-1; perhaps TRBD1 as D (5 bases). Looked up from germline, CDR1 is LGHNA and CDR2 is YSLEER. This CDR3 contains 13 residues. V gave up 1 base and J gave up 4 bases, with 7 bases separating them. The CDR3 DNA is TGCGCCAGCAGCCAAGGACAGTCCACTGAAGCTTTCTTT. Protein product: CASSQGQSTEAFF.

The chain employs TRBV15 and TRBJ1-2; 7 bases map to TRBD1. This CDR3 is built from 14 residues. Germline V gives CDR1 LNHNV, CDR2 YYDKDF (reference sequence). The ends lost 4 bases at V and 5 bases at J; junction bases unmatched: 7. CDR3 DNA sequence: TGTGCCACCAGCATAGGGACAGACTTTTATGGCTACACCTTC. This sequence encodes CATSIGTDFYGYTF.

The rearrangement links TRBV28 to TRBJ2-7; 11 bases line up with TRBD1. V dropped 6 bases and J dropped 12; count of bases not matched to a gene: 10. Germline-derived CDR1 and CDR2 are MDHEN and SYDVKM. The CDR3 is 13 residues long. The DNA for the CDR3 is TGTGCCAGCAGGGCGGGACAGGGGGGATTTGGGTACTTC. It translates to CASRAGQGGFGYF.

This clone was seen repeatedly, ten times or more. The chain recombines TRBV11-2 with TRBJ2-3; 8 bases match TRBD2. CDR3 length: 18 residues. V was pared by 1 base and J by 2 bases, with 11 bases of the junction left unmatched. The germline V gene encodes CDR1 SGHAT and CDR2 FQNNGV. Here the CDR3 DNA reads TGTGCCAGCAGCTTAGTTAGGACCGGGACTAGGTTCACAGATACGCAGTATTTT. It codes for CASSLVRTGTRFTDTQYF.

CDR3 DNA: TGTGCCAGCAGCTCTTATAGAGGAGATACGCAGTATTTT. Encoded protein: CASSSYRGDTQYF. The chain uses TRBV7-2 and TRBJ2-3; D is undetermined. This CDR3 comprises 13 residues. Between the trimmed V and J ends, which lost 4 bases and 5 bases, there was a span of 10 bases. Germline V lookup: CDR1 SGHTA, CDR2 FQGNSA.